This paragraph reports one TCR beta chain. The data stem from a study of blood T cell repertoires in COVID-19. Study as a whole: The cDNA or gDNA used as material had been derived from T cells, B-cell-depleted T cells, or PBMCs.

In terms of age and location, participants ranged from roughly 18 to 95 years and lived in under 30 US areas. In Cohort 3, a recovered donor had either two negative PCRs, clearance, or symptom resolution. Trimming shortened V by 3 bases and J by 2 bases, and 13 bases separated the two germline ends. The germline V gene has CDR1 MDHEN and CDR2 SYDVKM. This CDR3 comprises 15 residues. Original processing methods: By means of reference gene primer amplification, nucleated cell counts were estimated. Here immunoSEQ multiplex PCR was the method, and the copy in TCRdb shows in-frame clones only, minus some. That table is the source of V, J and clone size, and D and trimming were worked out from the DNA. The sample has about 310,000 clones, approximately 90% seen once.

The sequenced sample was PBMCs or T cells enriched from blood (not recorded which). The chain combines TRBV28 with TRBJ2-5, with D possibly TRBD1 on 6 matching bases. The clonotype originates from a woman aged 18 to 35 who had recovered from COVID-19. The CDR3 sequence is CASSFAWTVQETQYF. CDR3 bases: TGTGCCAGCAGTTTCGCCTGGACAGTACAAGAGACCCAGTACTTC.